These 30 T cell receptor beta chains share one sample of origin, sequenced in a study of CDR3 diversity in severe acne. TCRdb recomputed calls from the PCR reads with MiXCR, one row per CDR3 protein. The sample consists of approximately 79,000 distinct CDR3 sequences, roughly half of them appearing once. Material for sequencing was blood. The receptors originated from a male donor in good health, serving as a control.

Comments on this clonotype: One end of the junction varies from germline; a read error may be responsible. The chain is built from TRBV6-5 and TRBJ2-7, with D unresolved. Germline CDR1 is MNHEY and CDR2 is SVGAGI. The length of the CDR3 is 14 residues. The CDR3 DNA reads TGTGCCAGCAGCTACTTCCGGGCCCCCTACGAGCAGTACTTC. Encoded protein: CASSYFRAPYEQYF.

This clonotype has at least ten counts. The rearrangement uses TRBV5-8 and TRBJ2-1, with 11 bases matching TRBD1. There are 15 residues in the CDR3. J gave up 7 bases and V 4 bases, and 7 bases lay outside the gene matches. Germline-derived CDR1 and CDR2 are SGHTS and YDEGEE. The CDR3 spells CASSADRGLLNEQFF. The DNA of the CDR3 is TGTGCCAGCAGCGCGGACAGGGGGCTACTAAATGAGCAGTTCTTC.

This clonotype was picked up a small number of times. The gene calls are TRBV4-2 and TRBJ1-2; TRBD1 is a possible D gene (5 bases). Germline values: CDR1 LGHNA, CDR2 YNFKEQ. The CDR3 totals 14 residues. Trimming removed 1 base at V and 4 bases at J, with 10 bases between. The CDR3 sequence is CASSQGRDPYGYTF. DNA of the CDR3: TGTGCCAGCAGCCAAGGAAGGGACCCCTATGGCTACACCTTC.

CDR3 bases: TGCAGTGCTGATGATGGCTCCGAGGGTCCAGAGACCCAGTACTTC. Its translation: CSADDGSEGPETQYF. V usage is TRBV20-1 and J usage is TRBJ2-5; perhaps TRBD2 as D (5 bases). Looked up from germline, CDR1 is DFQATT and CDR2 is SNEGSKA (reference sequence). With 5 bases removed from V and 4 bases from J, the gap between germline ends came to 20 bases. CDR3 length: 15 amino acids.

This chain joins TRBV7-2 and TRBJ1-3; D may be TRBD1 (6 bases). This CDR3 region has 16 residues. Germline V gene lookup returns CDR1 SGHTA and CDR2 FQGNSA. The V end lost 9 bases, the J end lost 2 bases, and 20 bases lay between the germline ends. The CDR3 nucleotides are TGTGCCAGTAGTGAAAGAACAGGGAATACTGGAAACACCATATATTTT. Amino acid sequence: CASSERTGNTGNTIYF.

This clonotype was observed at least ten times. The rearrangement joins TRBV9 to TRBJ1-3; 8 bases align to TRBD1. This CDR3 is built from 15 residues. Germline loops: CDR1 SGDLS, CDR2 YYNGEE. V lost 3 bases, J lost 3 bases, and 5 bases stayed unmatched. In nucleotides, the CDR3 is TGTGCCAGCAGCGAGCAGGGGGCAATTGGAAACACCATATATTTT. It is translated as CASSEQGAIGNTIYF.

This clonotype was detected only a few times. CDR3 bases: TGTGCCAGCAGCTTGAGGCAGGTGAACACTGAAGCTTTCTTT. It codes for CASSLRQVNTEAFF. The chain couples TRBV7-2 to TRBJ1-1, with no clear D. Trimming left V 3 bases short and J 0 bases short, with 8 bases between. Germline V gene data show CDR1 as SGHTA and CDR2 as FQGNSA. The CDR3 sequence is 14 residues long.

Only a few counts were recorded for this clonotype. The chain employs TRBV7-9 and TRBJ1-1; no reliable D call. The V and J ends lost 3 bases and 6 bases respectively, with 11 bases between them. Germline V CDR1 and CDR2: SEHNR, FQNEAQ (reference sequence). The CDR3 has 13 residues. The CDR3 protein is CASSFGYTAEAFF. The DNA of the CDR3 is TGTGCCAGCAGCTTCGGCTATACCGCTGAAGCTTTCTTT.

As for this clonotype: A much more abundant neighbour one base away suggests this may be a read error. The chain combines TRBV20-1 with TRBJ2-2, with D possibly matching TRBD2 (7 bases). This CDR3 comprises 16 residues. Germline V gives CDR1 DFQATT, CDR2 SNEGSKA (reference sequence). V shed 0 bases and J shed 4 bases, with 15 bases lying between them. The CDR3 region has the DNA TGCAGTGCTAGAGATACGGGGGGCTTTAGCACCGGGGAGCTGTTTTTT. Its protein is CSARDTGGFSTGELFF.

This clonotype has a count of ten or more. V is TRBV2 and J is TRBJ2-7; 12 bases align to TRBD1. The germline gives CDR1 SNHLY, CDR2 FYNNEI. The CDR3 length is 13 residues. The J segment lost 6 bases and the V segment lost 6 bases, leaving 3 bases of the junction unmatched. Here the CDR3 DNA reads TGTGCCAGCAGGGGGACAGGGGGCAGCGAGCAGTACTTC. It specifies CASRGTGGSEQYF. Supplemented by reference TRBV2 and TRBJ2-7, the full variable domain reads EPEVTQTPSHQVTQMGQEVILRCVPISNHLYFYWYRQILGQKVEFLVSFYNNEISEKSEIFDDQFSVERPDGSNFTLKIRSTKLEDSAMYFCASRGTGGSEQYFGPGTRLTVT.

The sample holds many counts of this clonotype. The rearrangement uses TRBV6-5 and TRBJ2-1; a weak D match, TRBD2 (5 bases). Trimming stripped 0 bases from V and 3 bases from J, with 6 bases between. The CDR3 is 14 residues long. The V gene's germline CDR1 is MNHEY and CDR2 SVGAGI. The CDR3 nucleotides are TGTGCCAGCAGTTACTCCCGGGACTACAATGAGCAGTTCTTC. This translates into CASSYSRDYNEQFF.

Comment on this clonotype: At one end, the junction sequence differs from germline, possibly due to a read error. The rearrangement uses TRBV19 and TRBJ1-2, with a tentative D call TRBD1 (5 bases). The CDR3 spans 15 residues. CDR1 and CDR2 from the germline V gene are LNHDA and SQIVND (reference sequence). CDR3 bases: TGTGCCAGTAGTCCAGGGACTTTTGGGGCCTATGGCTTCACCTTC. This codes for CASSPGTFGAYGFTF.

As regards this clonotype: A read error is likely, as this CDR3 ends without the conserved phenylalanine or tryptophan. The J gene is TRBJ2-5, the V gene TRBV18; D not certain. V was cut by 0 bases and J by 4 bases, with 12 bases left in between. Germline CDR1 reads KGHSH; CDR2 reads LQKENI. The CDR3 covers 15 residues. Here the CDR3 DNA reads TGTGCCAGCTCACCACCGATGAGAATCAGAGAGACCCAGTACCTC. Its protein product is CASSPPMRIRETQYL.

The gene calls are TRBV7-9 and TRBJ1-2, with 8 positions matching TRBD1. The CDR3 is 18 residues long. Germline CDR1 and CDR2: SEHNR and FQNEAQ (reference sequence). Trimming removed 5 bases from V and 4 bases from J; junction bases left unmatched: 18. The CDR3 DNA reads as TGTGCCAGCAGCCAACTTCAAGGGACAGGCGATCTGCCCTATGGCTACACCTTC. This sequence encodes CASSQLQGTGDLPYGYTF.

The chain links TRBV5-6 to TRBJ1-2, with 9 bases matching TRBD1. Per germline, CDR1 SGHDT and CDR2 YYEEEE. With V trimmed by 4 bases and J by 2 bases, 15 bases remained unmatched. The CDR3 sequence is 18 residues long. CDR3 amino acids: CASSHTGGVGSRNYGYTF. The CDR3 region has the DNA TGTGCCAGCAGCCATACAGGGGGCGTAGGTTCCCGAAACTATGGCTACACCTTC. The full variable domain, in which reference TRBV5-6 and TRBJ1-2 provide the parts outside the CDR3, is DAGVTQSPTHLIKTRGQQVTLRCSPKSGHDTVSWYQQALGQGPQFIFQYYEEEERQRGNFPDRFSGHQFPNYSSELNVNALLLGDSALYLCASSHTGGVGSRNYGYTFGSGTRLTVV.

This clonotype was counted between two and nine times. This rearrangement joins TRBV7-8 to TRBJ2-7, with TRBD2 as a possible D gene (5 bases). The CDR3 spans 15 residues. Germline V gene data show CDR1 as SGHVS and CDR2 as FQNEAQ. V lost 5 bases, J lost 9 bases, and 23 bases lay in between. CDR3 sequence (DNA): TGTGCCAGCAGCGCTCAACCCGGGATCAATGATCGGCAGTACTTC. It is translated as CASSAQPGINDRQYF. Combining the CDR3 with reference TRBV7-8 and TRBJ2-7 gives the whole variable domain GAGVSQSPRYKVAKRGQDVALRCDPISGHVSLFWYQQALGQGPEFLTYFQNEAQLDKSGLPSDRFFAERPEGSVSTLKIQRTQQEDSAVYLCASSAQPGINDRQYFGPGTRLTVT.

In this sample, this clonotype turned up many times. The rearrangement uses TRBV12-3 or TRBV12-4 and TRBJ2-7; D not resolved. V was trimmed by 6 bases and J by 3 bases, leaving 15 bases between them. The CDR3 loop spans 14 amino acids. The CDR3 DNA is TGTGCCAGCAGCGACCAGACCCAACGCTACGAGCAGTACTTC. Translating gives CASSDQTQRYEQYF.

This rearrangement joins TRBV7-6 to TRBJ2-5, with 10 bases identical to TRBD2. The ends lost 6 bases at V and 4 bases at J; junction bases unmatched: 11. Germline-derived CDR1 and CDR2 are SGHVS and FNYEAQ. This CDR3 is built from 16 residues. The CDR3 sequence is CASRNLEREGGETQYF. CDR3 coding DNA: TGTGCCAGCAGGAATTTAGAGCGGGAGGGGGGAGAGACCCAGTACTTC.

The chain is built from TRBV18 and TRBJ2-2; weak D call: TRBD1 (5 bases). With 3 bases removed from V and 1 base from J, the gap between germline ends came to 9 bases. The CDR3 runs to 15 residues. CDR1 is KGHSH and CDR2 is LQKENI in the germline V gene. The CDR3 nucleotides are TGTGCCAGCTCACCTTCAAGGGGGAACACCGGGGAGCTGTTTTTT. Amino acid sequence: CASSPSRGNTGELFF.

This clonotype was observed at least ten times. The rearrangement links TRBV20-1 to TRBJ2-1; D possibly matches TRBD1 or TRBD2 (5 bases each). Trimming removed 3 bases from V and 9 bases from J, with 6 bases in between. The V gene's germline CDR1 is DFQATT and CDR2 SNEGSKA (reference sequence). This CDR3 spans 10 amino acids. Here the CDR3 reads CSASGGEQFF. Written as DNA, the CDR3 is TGCAGTGCTAGTGGGGGTGAGCAGTTCTTC.

In the case of this clonotype: A read error may be the cause here, since a much bigger clone is one base away. This chain joins TRBV15 and TRBJ1-5; D uncertain. Germline V gene data show CDR1 as LNHNV and CDR2 as YYDKDF (reference sequence). The CDR3 has 16 residues. Deletions cut 0 bases from V and 6 bases from J, with 15 bases between. In DNA, the CDR3 is TGTGCCACCAGCAGAGATATGTACAAGAAGGGTCAGCCCCAGCATTTT. It translates to CATSRDMYKKGQPQHF.

This clonotype appeared a few times. V gene TRBV10-3 combines with J gene TRBJ2-1; TRBD2 matches 10 bases. V gave up 2 bases and J gave up 6 bases; unmatched junction bases: 1. CDR1 is ENHRY and CDR2 is SYGVKD in the germline V gene. The CDR3 covers 14 residues. CDR3 sequence: CAISEASGSNEQFF. The CDR3 DNA sequence: TGTGCCATCAGTGAGGCTAGCGGGAGCAATGAGCAGTTCTTC.

This clonotype was recorded only once. The rearrangement links TRBV5-8 to TRBJ2-5; maybe TRBD2 (5 bases). Trimming cost V 4 bases and J 9 bases, with 19 bases left between them. The CDR3 has 14 amino acids. Germline loops: CDR1 SGHTS, CDR2 YDEGEE. The CDR3 bases are TGTGCCAGCAGCGTAGGAGGTCCCCCAGATGCCCAGTACTTC. It is translated as CASSVGGPPDAQYF.

To note about this clonotype: A much bigger clone sits one base away, suggesting this may be a read error. The gene calls are TRBV6-6 and TRBJ2-3; tentatively, D is TRBD2 (5 bases). The CDR3 is 15 amino acids. Germline loops: CDR1 MNHNY, CDR2 SVGAGI (reference sequence). The CDR3 coding sequence is TGTGCCAGTAGGCCCCTCCGGGGAACCACAGATACGCGGTATTTT. Translating it yields CASRPLRGTTDTRYF.

This clonotype has more than one count but fewer than ten. The chain couples TRBV20-1 to TRBJ1-5; 10 bases agree with TRBD1. CDR1 and CDR2 from the germline V gene are DFQATT and SNEGSKA (reference sequence). The CDR3 runs to 14 residues. Trimming cost V 6 bases and J 1 base; bases outside gene matches: 3. In DNA form, the CDR3 reads TGCAGTGCAAGACAGGGGGCAAGCAATCAGCCCCAGCATTTT. Translating it yields CSARQGASNQPQHF.

This rearrangement joins TRBV29-1 to TRBJ1-1, with D hard to call. In germline, CDR1 is SQVTM, CDR2 ANQGSEA. The CDR3 extends over 14 amino acids. Between the trimmed V and J ends, which lost 4 bases and 0 bases, there was a span of 12 bases. The CDR3 is CSVGGVGLNTEAFF. The CDR3 DNA sequence: TGCAGCGTTGGCGGCGTCGGATTGAACACTGAAGCTTTCTTT.

The chain recombines TRBV2 with TRBJ2-7, with a weak D call TRBD1 (5 bases). Germline V gene lookup returns CDR1 SNHLY and CDR2 FYNNEI. Trimming pared 2 bases from V and 0 bases from J, leaving 11 bases between. CDR3 length: 15 residues. The CDR3 nucleotides are TGTGCCAGCAGTGAAAGGGGCGGCGGCTCCTACGAGCAGTACTTC. The encoded protein is CASSERGGGSYEQYF.

The chain is built from TRBV6-5 and TRBJ1-3; maybe TRBD1 (5 bases). CDR1 and CDR2 from the germline V gene are MNHEY and SVGAGI. This CDR3 region has 14 residues. Trimming cost V 5 bases and J 4 bases, with 12 bases left between them. CDR3 DNA sequence: TGTGCCAGCAGTAGGGACCTAGCGGGAAACACCATATATTTT. Translation gives CASSRDLAGNTIYF.

This clonotype is a singleton in its sample. A much larger clone is a single base away; this may be a read error. The CDR3 carries no conserved terminal phenylalanine or tryptophan, so it likely arises from a read error. The DNA for the CDR3 is TGTGCCAGCAGCTTAGATATTATTCTAGTCGCAGATACGCAGTATTCT. Translating gives CASSLDIILVADTQYS. This sequence joins TRBV11-2 and TRBJ2-3; unclear D gene. The CDR3 consists of 16 residues. Germline assignment: CDR1 SGHAT and CDR2 FQNNGV. Trimming took 0 bases from V and 4 from J, leaving 14 bases between them.

CDR3 residues: CASGGGPDTGELFF. The CDR3 nucleotides read TGTGCCAGCGGGGGGGGGCCAGACACCGGGGAGCTGTTTTTT. This chain links TRBV6-1 with TRBJ2-2; D is possibly TRBD2 (7 bases). This CDR3 has 14 residues. Per the germline V gene, CDR1 is MNHNS and CDR2 is SASEGT. Deletions cut 8 bases from V and 3 bases from J, with 13 bases between.